These 9 T cell receptor beta chains originate from one sample sequenced in a study of blood T cell repertoires in COVID-19. Clones were sequenced by immunoSEQ multiplex PCR, and TCRdb holds only the in-frame ones, with some missing. The sample lists under 150,000 clones, 80% occurring once. Sequenced material: peripheral blood. Receptors originate from a woman between 45 and 60 years old with acute or convalescent COVID-19.

The chain is built from TRBV7-9 and TRBJ1-4; 9 bases line up with TRBD1. The CDR3 is 15 amino acids. The germline V gene has CDR1 SEHNR and CDR2 FQNEAQ (reference sequence). J was trimmed by 10 bases and V by 5 bases; bases with no gene match: 11. In DNA, the CDR3 is TGTGCCAGCAGCCAAAACTCCTTGACAGGGGGAAAACTGTTTTTT. It yields the protein CASSQNSLTGGKLFF.

V gene TRBV14 combines with J gene TRBJ1-5; D gene ambiguous. There are 13 residues in the CDR3. Trimming took off 1 base at V and 6 bases at J, with 7 bases between the two ends. Germline V gene sequence: CDR1 SGHDN, CDR2 FVKESK. CDR3 in DNA: TGTGCCAGCAGCCAAGGTGGCTCTCAGCCCCAGCATTTT. This translates into CASSQGGSQPQHF.

The gene calls are TRBV6-4 and TRBJ2-7; D might be TRBD2 (5 bases). Trimming removed 0 bases from V and 2 bases from J, with 20 bases in between. Germline lookup yields CDR1 MRHNA and CDR2 SNTAGT. The CDR3 has 18 amino acids. The CDR3 loop reads CASSDSIASLRPAYEQYF. The CDR3 coding sequence is TGTGCCAGCAGTGACTCGATAGCGTCATTACGGCCAGCCTACGAGCAGTACTTC.

This clone was seen ten or more times. The chain couples TRBV30 to TRBJ2-2, with 8 bases identical to TRBD1. Trimming took 1 base from V and 3 from J; bases not matched to a gene: 4. The germline CDR1 and CDR2 sequences are GTSNPN and SVGIG (reference sequence). The CDR3 consists of 15 residues. The CDR3 DNA is TGTGCCTGGAGTGCGGGACAGGAGCACACCGGGGAGCTGTTTTTT. The encoded protein is CAWSAGQEHTGELFF.

The rearrangement links TRBV24-1 to TRBJ2-3; no firm D call. Trimming removed 4 bases at V and 0 bases at J, with 4 bases between. Germline values: CDR1 KGHDR, CDR2 SFDVKD. The CDR3 is made up of 13 amino acids. DNA of the CDR3: TGTGCCACCAGTGACCGTAGCACAGATACGCAGTATTTT. This gives the protein CATSDRSTDTQYF.

J is TRBJ1-5 and V is TRBV19; D uncertain. Germline CDR1 reads LNHDA; CDR2 reads SQIVND (reference sequence). The V gene lost 2 bases and the J gene lost 0 bases, with 11 bases spanning the gap. CDR3 length: 16 residues. CDR3 protein: CASSIRIGASNQPQHF. DNA for the CDR3: TGTGCCAGTAGTATACGGATCGGAGCTAGCAATCAGCCCCAGCATTTT.

The rearrangement uses TRBV2 and TRBJ1-3; 8 bases fit TRBD1. Per germline, CDR1 SNHLY and CDR2 FYNNEI. This CDR3 contains 14 residues. The ends lost 2 bases at V and 4 bases at J; junction bases unmatched: 1. CDR3 amino acids: CASSENRGGNTIYF. CDR3 sequence (DNA): TGTGCCAGCAGTGAAAACAGGGGGGGAAACACCATATATTTT. The full variable domain, with the rest looked up from reference TRBV2 and TRBJ1-3, is EPEVTQTPSHQVTQMGQEVILRCVPISNHLYFYWYRQILGQKVEFLVSFYNNEISEKSEIFDDQFSVERPDGSNFTLKIRSTKLEDSAMYFCASSENRGGNTIYFGEGSWLTVV.

The rearrangement links TRBV3-1 (or the pseudogene TRBV3-2) to TRBJ1-6; 11 bases align to TRBD1. The CDR3 loop spans 18 amino acids. CDR1 and CDR2 from the germline V gene are LGHDT and YNNKEL (reference sequence). Trimming removed 1 base from V and 7 bases from J; junction bases left unmatched: 9. For the CDR3, the DNA is TGTGCCAGCAGCCAAGCCGAGTCAGGGACAGGGGGGAATTCACCCCTCCACTTT. This sequence encodes CASSQAESGTGGNSPLHF.

This chain joins TRBV5-4 and TRBJ1-6, with TRBD1 as a possible D gene (5 bases). This CDR3 comprises 14 residues. Trimming stripped 3 bases from V and 12 bases from J, with 16 bases between. Germline CDR1 and CDR2: SGHNT and YYREEE (reference sequence). CDR3 DNA: TGTGCCAGCAGCTCCCGCGCACAGGACATACCCCTCCACTTT. The encoded protein is CASSSRAQDIPLHF.